A single sample gave rise to the 20 T cell receptor beta chains below, sequenced in a study of shared clonotypes between healthy human individuals. Only in-frame clones appear in the TCRdb table, and some are missing; sequencing was by immunoSEQ multiplex PCR. The sample carries some 1 million clones, around 76% recorded once. Sequenced sample: memory CD4+ T cells sorted from blood. Regarding subset: CD45RA-negative fraction. The receptor set was obtained from a man between 18 and 35 years old in good health.

This clone was detected only once. The V call is TRBV11-3, the J call TRBJ2-3; 10 bases agree with TRBD2. There are 15 residues in the CDR3. V was clipped by 5 bases and J by 8 bases; unmatched bases: 10. The germline V gene has CDR1 SGHNT and CDR2 YENEEA. CDR3 sequence (DNA): TGTGCCAGCAGCCCTATAGCGGGGGGCCCAGTTACGCAGTATTTT. Amino acid sequence: CASSPIAGGPVTQYF.

This clone was detected only a few times. The chain combines TRBV7-9 with TRBJ2-5; D ambiguous. V was shortened by 0 bases and J by 5 bases, with 13 bases between the two germline ends. The CDR3 has 15 residues. Germline-derived CDR1 and CDR2 are SEHNR and FQNEAQ (reference sequence). CDR3 DNA sequence: TGTGCCAGCAGCTTAGCATCAGGCCTGGCTGAGACCCAGTACTTC. Protein sequence: CASSLASGLAETQYF.

The V call is TRBV7-3, the J call TRBJ2-3; D not resolved. Looked up from germline, CDR1 is SGHTA and CDR2 is FQGTGA. The V gene lost 3 bases and the J gene lost 6 bases, with 10 bases spanning the gap. The CDR3 has 13 amino acids. CDR3 bases: TGTGCCAGCAGCTTCTCCCTGAAGGATACGCAGTATTTT. Amino acids: CASSFSLKDTQYF.

The V call is TRBV1, the J call TRBJ1-1. TRBV1 is deemed a pseudogene. This CDR3 is built from 17 residues. Here the CDR3 DNA reads TGCACTAACTCTTGGGGGGGCCGGTATGGTGAGGACACTGAAGCTTTCTTT. Its translation: CTNSWGGRYGEDTEAFF.

V and J are TRBV2 and TRBJ2-5; perhaps TRBD2 as D (5 bases). V gave up 4 bases and J gave up 1 base, with 10 bases separating them. CDR3 size: 14 residues. Germline V gene sequence: CDR1 SNHLY, CDR2 FYNNEI. CDR3 loop: CASSVEGFQETQYF. CDR3 nucleotides: TGTGCCAGCAGTGTAGAGGGCTTCCAAGAGACCCAGTACTTC.

The V gene is TRBV6-5, the J gene TRBJ2-1, with 8 bases that match TRBD2. The V and J ends lost 8 bases and 7 bases, in that order; junction bases with no gene match: 10. The germline V gene encodes CDR1 MNHEY and CDR2 SVGAGI. This CDR3 spans 14 amino acids. The CDR3 DNA is TGTGCCAGCGGACCTTTGGCGGGGGGAAATGAGCAGTTCTTC. Residues: CASGPLAGGNEQFF.

V gene TRBV6-1 combines with J gene TRBJ1-5, with D possibly TRBD1 on 5 matching bases. The ends were cut back, 6 bases at V and 2 bases at J, with 11 bases in the middle. This CDR3 spans 14 amino acids. The germline CDR1 and CDR2 sequences are MNHNS and SASEGT. The CDR3 loop is CASRQVSGNQPQHF. The CDR3 DNA reads TGTGCCAGCAGACAGGTCAGCGGCAATCAGCCCCAGCATTTT.

The V call is TRBV5-4, the J call TRBJ1-1; a weak D match, TRBD1 (6 bases). The germline V gene has CDR1 SGHNT and CDR2 YYREEE (reference sequence). The CDR3 sequence is 15 residues long. V lost 0 bases and J lost 3, with 12 bases in between. The CDR3 bases are TGTGCCAGCAGCTTGGTGAGCAGGGGAGACACTGAAGCTTTCTTT. Translation gives CASSLVSRGDTEAFF.

The chain combines TRBV6-1 with TRBJ1-2, with D uncertain. Germline V gives CDR1 MNHNS, CDR2 SASEGT. Trimming took 4 bases from V and 7 from J, leaving 7 bases between them. The CDR3 has 11 amino acids. The CDR3 coding sequence is TGTGCCAGCAGTGCCCACGGTGGCTACACCTTC. Protein sequence: CASSAHGGYTF.

This clone was seen repeatedly, ten times or more. The chain joins TRBV14 to TRBJ1-3, with D possibly TRBD1 on 6 matching bases. The germline CDR1 and CDR2 sequences are SGHDN and FVKESK. V was pared by 4 bases and J by 3 bases, with 16 bases between. The CDR3 runs 16 residues. The CDR3 DNA reads TGTGCCAGCAGCCTTGTTACACAGGGAAGTGGAAACACCATATATTTT. As protein: CASSLVTQGSGNTIYF.

For the CDR3, the DNA is TGTGCCAGCAGCGCCAACCCGTTAGCGGGGGGGCATTATTTT. Its protein product is CASSANPLAGGHYF. J is TRBJ2-3 and V is TRBV9; 11 nucleotides agree with TRBD2. V shed 3 bases and J 15 bases; nucleotides not matched to a gene: 12. Germline-derived CDR1 and CDR2 are SGDLS and YYNGEE. There are 14 residues in the CDR3.

The chain combines TRBV10-3 with TRBJ1-3, with 9 bases that match TRBD1. CDR1 and CDR2 from the germline V gene are ENHRY and SYGVKD. V dropped 3 bases and J dropped 2; count of bases not matched to a gene: 2. The CDR3 spans 15 residues. CDR3 coding DNA: TGTGCCATCAGTGACCGACAGGGGGCTGGAAACACCATATATTTT. Protein sequence: CAISDRQGAGNTIYF.

V and J are TRBV5-1 and TRBJ2-4; maybe TRBD1 (6 bases). CDR3 length: 16 residues. Germline lookup yields CDR1 SGHRS and CDR2 YFSETQ. V lost 0 bases to trimming and J lost 1 base, with 11 bases between them. CDR3 sequence: CASSLGQGTAKNIQYF. CDR3 DNA sequence: TGCGCCAGCAGCTTGGGGCAGGGGACCGCCAAAAACATTCAGTACTTC.

In its sample, this clone was seen a few times. V and J are TRBV5-1 and TRBJ1-1; the D gene is possibly TRBD1 (5 bases). CDR3 length: 14 amino acids. In germline, CDR1 is SGHRS, CDR2 YFSETQ. Trimming left V 7 bases short and J 1 base short, with 14 bases between. The CDR3 coding sequence is TGCGCCAGCCGGGCCGGGGCTACGAACACTGAAGCTTTCTTT. This encodes CASRAGATNTEAFF.

This clone was seen repeatedly, ten times or more. The CDR3 DNA reads as TGTGCCATCAGTGAGTCCAGCGGGAGGGGCTCCTACGAGCAGTACTTC. Translating gives CAISESSGRGSYEQYF. The V gene is TRBV10-3, the J gene TRBJ2-7; 10 nucleotides agree with TRBD2. The V gene end was trimmed by 0 bases and the J gene end by 0 bases; junction bases not matched to a gene: 2. Per the germline V gene, CDR1 is ENHRY and CDR2 is SYGVKD. This CDR3 is 16 amino acids long.

V usage is TRBV27 and J usage is TRBJ2-7; 7 nucleotides agree with TRBD2. This CDR3 has 15 amino acids. The J segment lost 2 bases and the V segment lost 8 bases, leaving 12 bases of the junction unmatched. Germline-derived CDR1 and CDR2 are MNHEY and SMNVEV (reference sequence). DNA of the CDR3: TGTGCCAGCTCGTACTCACTAGCGCCGACCTACGAGCAGTACTTC. Translated: CASSYSLAPTYEQYF.

The chain recombines TRBV30 with TRBJ1-2, with TRBD1 as a possible D gene (5 bases). The CDR3 length is 16 residues. Deletions cut 0 bases from V and 5 bases from J, with 19 bases between. The germline V gene has CDR1 GTSNPN and CDR2 SVGIG (reference sequence). DNA of the CDR3: TGTGCCTGGAGTGTACTAGGGCAGGACATAAGATATGGCTACACCTTC. Protein product: CAWSVLGQDIRYGYTF. Full variable domain (outside the CDR3, taken from reference TRBV30 and TRBJ1-2): SQTIHQWPATLVQPVGSPLSLECTVEGTSNPNLYWYRQAAGRGLQLLFYSVGIGQISSEVPQNLSASRPQDRQFILSSKKLLLSDSGFYLCAWSVLGQDIRYGYTFGSGTRLTVV.

The rearrangement links TRBV21-1 to TRBJ1-6. TRBV21-1 is an annotated pseudogene. The CDR3 is made up of 18 amino acids. This CDR3 reads CASRNRRPKSSYNSPLHF. CDR3 nucleotides: TGTGCCAGCAGGAATCGCCGGCCTAAGAGCTCCTATAATTCACCCCTCCACTTT.

This chain joins TRBV25-1 and TRBJ1-4; D gene uncertain. The V gene lost 1 base and the J gene lost 3 bases, with 6 bases spanning the gap. Germline-derived CDR1 and CDR2 are MGHDK and SYGVNS. The CDR3 extends over 14 amino acids. The chain's CDR3 is CASSELGANEKLFF. CDR3 nucleotide sequence: TGTGCCAGCAGTGAATTAGGAGCTAATGAAAAACTGTTTTTT.

This clone showed up just once. The chain has TRBV5-1 and TRBJ2-1; TRBD2 agrees at 7 bases. The CDR3 length is 16 residues. Germline V lookup: CDR1 SGHRS, CDR2 YFSETQ. J lost 2 bases, V lost 0 bases, and 5 bases had no gene match. This CDR3 is CASSLAGGGAYNEQFF. The CDR3 DNA reads as TGCGCCAGCAGCTTGGCCGGCGGGGGAGCCTACAATGAGCAGTTCTTC. The complete variable domain, with remaining parts taken from reference TRBV5-1 and TRBJ2-1, reads KAGVTQTPRYLIKTRGQQVTLSCSPISGHRSVSWYQQTPGQGLQFLFEYFSETQRNKGNFPGRFSGRQFSNSRSEMNVSTLELGDSALYLCASSLAGGGAYNEQFFGPGTRLTVL.